The TCR beta chain described here comes from a study of graft-versus-host responses after intestinal transplantation. Findings of the study overall: Recipient marrow contained GvH clones, some of which appeared first in ileum or blood. Declining HvG levels early post-transplant were linked to peak circulating GvH clone levels.

Tissue processing of the graft released intraepithelial and lamina propria lymphocytes from it. The method was immunoSEQ multiplex PCR; TCRdb's version includes in-frame clones alone and lacks a portion of them. The sample lists tens of thousands of clones; around 86% were seen once. As to this clone: Its specificity is not known.

The receptor was derived from a human patient who received an intestinal transplant, so some T cells may come from the graft donor. Material: ileum tissue, obtained around 350 days after transplant.

CDR3 region: CASSLLVAGTHTDTQYF. The CDR3 nucleotides read TGTGCCAGCAGTTTATTGGTAGCGGGGACCCACACAGATACGCAGTATTTT. J is TRBJ2-3 and V is TRBV28; 8 nucleotides align to TRBD2. Germline assignment: CDR1 MDHEN and CDR2 SYDVKM. The CDR3 covers 17 residues. V lost 1 base, J lost 2 bases, and 8 bases stayed unmatched.